A selection of T cell receptor beta chains follows, all from one sample in a study of blood T cell repertoires in COVID-19. Using immunoSEQ multiplex PCR, the repertoire was profiled, and TCRdb retains in-frame clones only, with some absent. The table lists 310,000 or so clones, roughly 92% of them singletons. The specimen sequenced was peripheral blood. Receptors were obtained from a woman younger than 45 with COVID-19, enrolled during active disease. Both conserved end residues are part of each CDR3. Fields, in order: clone size, V gene, D gene, J gene, CDR3 DNA, CDR3 protein. D genes are given only for firm matches. Size is stated for part of the rows, as once, few or many counts, or as a class when the clone is expanded.

abundance: -
v_gene: TRBV25-1
d_gene: -
j_gene: TRBJ1-2
CDR3nt: TGTGCCAGCAGTGCCGCGTCTTATGGCTACACCTTC
CDR3aa: CASSAASYGYTF

abundance: -
v_gene: TRBV18
d_gene: -
j_gene: TRBJ1-1
CDR3nt: TGTGCCAGCTCACCATCCGCGGCTAACACTGAAGCTTTCTTT
CDR3aa: CASSPSAANTEAFF

abundance: -
v_gene: TRBV7-2
d_gene: -
j_gene: TRBJ1-1
CDR3nt: TGTGCCAGCAGCTTAAATGGACAAACTGAAGCTTTCTTT
CDR3aa: CASSLNGQTEAFF

abundance: -
v_gene: TRBV3-1/TRBV3-2
d_gene: -
j_gene: TRBJ1-6
CDR3nt: TGTGCCAGCAGCCAATATCCGGACACCGCTCTCTCGCCCCTCCACTTT
CDR3aa: CASSQYPDTALSPLHF

abundance: -
v_gene: TRBV28
d_gene: TRBD1
j_gene: TRBJ1-5
CDR3nt: TGTGCCAGCATCCAGGGGACAGCCAATCAGCCCCAGCATTTT
CDR3aa: CASIQGTANQPQHF

abundance: -
v_gene: TRBV29-1
d_gene: -
j_gene: TRBJ1-2
CDR3nt: TGCAGCGTTGAACTATCCGCGGCTAACTATGGCTACACCTTC
CDR3aa: CSVELSAANYGYTF

abundance: -
v_gene: TRBV11-2
d_gene: -
j_gene: TRBJ2-7
CDR3nt: TGTGCCAGCAGCTTAGGCCAGGTTGTCGAGCAGTACTTC
CDR3aa: CASSLGQVVEQYF

abundance: -
v_gene: TRBV19
d_gene: -
j_gene: TRBJ1-1
CDR3nt: TGTGCCAGTAGCCTTGTACGGGGAACCGTGAACACTGAAGCTTTCTTT
CDR3aa: CASSLVRGTVNTEAFF

abundance: few
v_gene: TRBV19
d_gene: -
j_gene: TRBJ2-2
CDR3nt: TGTGCCAGTAGTTACAACAAGAACACCGGGGAGCTGTTTTTT
CDR3aa: CASSYNKNTGELFF

abundance: -
v_gene: TRBV9
d_gene: TRBD2
j_gene: TRBJ2-7
CDR3nt: TGTGCCAGCGCCCCGGGACTAGCGGTAATCTACGAGCAGTACTTC
CDR3aa: CASAPGLAVIYEQYF

abundance: once
v_gene: TRBV24-1
d_gene: -
j_gene: TRBJ1-5
CDR3nt: TGTGCCACCAGTGACACTCCCCATGCGGAGCCCCAGCATTTT
CDR3aa: CATSDTPHAEPQHF

abundance: -
v_gene: TRBV9
d_gene: -
j_gene: TRBJ2-7
CDR3nt: TGTGCCAGCAACGTAGTAGGGGTGGGCTTGGAGGAGCAGTACTTC
CDR3aa: CASNVVGVGLEEQYF

abundance: -
v_gene: TRBV19
d_gene: -
j_gene: TRBJ1-5
CDR3nt: TGTGCCAGTAGTATGGGGAGAAATCAGCCCCAGCATTTT
CDR3aa: CASSMGRNQPQHF

abundance: -
v_gene: TRBV19
d_gene: -
j_gene: TRBJ2-7
CDR3nt: TGTGCCAGTACTAGCCAGAACCCCTACGAGCAGTACTTC
CDR3aa: CASTSQNPYEQYF

abundance: -
v_gene: TRBV2
d_gene: -
j_gene: TRBJ1-5
CDR3nt: TGTGCCAGCAGTGGGCAGGGTAATCAGCCCCAGCATTTT
CDR3aa: CASSGQGNQPQHF

abundance: few
v_gene: TRBV30
d_gene: -
j_gene: TRBJ2-7
CDR3nt: TGTGCCTGGAGTCTACAGGGAAACGAGCAGTACTTC
CDR3aa: CAWSLQGNEQYF

abundance: -
v_gene: TRBV5-1
d_gene: -
j_gene: TRBJ1-3
CDR3nt: TGCGCCAGCAGCTTGGTAGGGGTGAGCTCTGGAAACACCATATATTTT
CDR3aa: CASSLVGVSSGNTIYF

abundance: -
v_gene: TRBV28
d_gene: TRBD1
j_gene: TRBJ1-1
CDR3nt: TGTGCCAGCAGGCCTCCCGGGACAGGGACCACTGAAGCTTTCTTT
CDR3aa: CASRPPGTGTTEAFF

abundance: -
v_gene: TRBV27
d_gene: TRBD1
j_gene: TRBJ1-5
CDR3nt: TGTGCCAGCAGTACATACCCGACAGGGAGTAGGGGCAATCAGCCCCAGCATTTT
CDR3aa: CASSTYPTGSRGNQPQHF

abundance: few
v_gene: TRBV30
d_gene: -
j_gene: TRBJ1-1
CDR3nt: TGTGCCTGGGCGAGGGGGAGCGCTGAAGCTTTCTTT
CDR3aa: CAWARGSAEAFF

abundance: few
v_gene: TRBV7-8
d_gene: TRBD1
j_gene: TRBJ2-1
CDR3nt: TGTGCCAGCAGCTCTCCCGACAGGGGGCCGGCCTACAATGAGCAGTTCTTC
CDR3aa: CASSSPDRGPAYNEQFF

abundance: once
v_gene: TRBV12-3/TRBV12-4
d_gene: TRBD1
j_gene: TRBJ1-1
CDR3nt: TGTGCCAGCAGTTCTGGACAGGGTGGTGAAGCTTTCTTT
CDR3aa: CASSSGQGGEAFF

abundance: -
v_gene: TRBV30
d_gene: -
j_gene: TRBJ1-5
CDR3nt: TGTGCCTGGGGTAGGGGAATAGGGGATCAGCCCCAGCATTTT
CDR3aa: CAWGRGIGDQPQHF

abundance: -
v_gene: TRBV5-4
d_gene: -
j_gene: TRBJ2-7
CDR3nt: TGTGCCAGCAGCTTTCCAGATCTGTACGAGCAGTACTTC
CDR3aa: CASSFPDLYEQYF

abundance: -
v_gene: TRBV6-1
d_gene: TRBD1
j_gene: TRBJ1-2
CDR3nt: TGTGCCAGCAGTGAAGGTGGGACAGCCTATGGCTACACCTTC
CDR3aa: CASSEGGTAYGYTF

abundance: -
v_gene: TRBV15
d_gene: TRBD1
j_gene: TRBJ1-2
CDR3nt: TGTGCCACCAGCAGGGGGGACAGAAACTATGGCTACACCTTC
CDR3aa: CATSRGDRNYGYTF

abundance: once
v_gene: TRBV10-3
d_gene: TRBD1
j_gene: TRBJ2-7
CDR3nt: TGTGCCATCAGGGGGACAGGTACCTCCTACGAGCAGTACTTC
CDR3aa: CAIRGTGTSYEQYF

abundance: -
v_gene: TRBV19
d_gene: -
j_gene: TRBJ1-3
CDR3nt: TGTGCCAGTAGTCCCGGACAGAGTACTGGAAACACCATATATTTT
CDR3aa: CASSPGQSTGNTIYF

abundance: once
v_gene: TRBV7-2
d_gene: TRBD2
j_gene: TRBJ2-1
CDR3nt: TGTGCCAGCAGACGGGGACTAGCGGGACCCAATGAGCAGTTCTTC
CDR3aa: CASRRGLAGPNEQFF

abundance: once
v_gene: TRBV11-3
d_gene: TRBD2
j_gene: TRBJ2-3
CDR3nt: TGTGCCAGCAGCTTCTCCGGGAGGGCGCAGTATTTT
CDR3aa: CASSFSGRAQYF

abundance: -
v_gene: TRBV7-8
d_gene: TRBD2
j_gene: TRBJ2-1
CDR3nt: TGTGCCAGCAGGCTAGCGGGATTTGTCGACAATGAGCAGTTCTTC
CDR3aa: CASRLAGFVDNEQFF